This TCR beta chain was obtained from a study of cytomegalovirus exposure and HLA in healthy donors. A word on this clone: The antigen remains undetermined.

Broader study findings: The study flagged approximately 180 TCR beta chains as cytomegalovirus-associated. The authors later found HLA-associated TCR beta chains more clonally expanded than equally common others. DRB1 had the most TCR associations and HLA-C the fewest, a later analysis found, with rates varying by HLA locus. The classifier was said to identify cytomegalovirus status with high specificity and sensitivity.

The PCR was carried out with 60 Vbeta primers and 13 Jbeta primers. Assay: immunoSEQ multiplex PCR; the TCRdb copy retains only in-frame clones and omits some. The sample contains 200,000 to 250,000 clones, around 73% of which appear only once. Sequenced material: PBMCs. The clonotype originates from a male donor in good health and CMV-seronegative.

The CDR3 region has the DNA TGTGCCAGTAGTATATCGCCGGAGAGGGGCTACACCTTC. As protein: CASSISPERGYTF. The chain carries TRBV19 and TRBJ1-2; D unclear. CDR3 size: 13 residues. The V end was cut by 2 bases, the J end by 8 bases, with 12 bases between. CDR1 LNHDA and CDR2 SQIVND come from the germline V gene (reference sequence).